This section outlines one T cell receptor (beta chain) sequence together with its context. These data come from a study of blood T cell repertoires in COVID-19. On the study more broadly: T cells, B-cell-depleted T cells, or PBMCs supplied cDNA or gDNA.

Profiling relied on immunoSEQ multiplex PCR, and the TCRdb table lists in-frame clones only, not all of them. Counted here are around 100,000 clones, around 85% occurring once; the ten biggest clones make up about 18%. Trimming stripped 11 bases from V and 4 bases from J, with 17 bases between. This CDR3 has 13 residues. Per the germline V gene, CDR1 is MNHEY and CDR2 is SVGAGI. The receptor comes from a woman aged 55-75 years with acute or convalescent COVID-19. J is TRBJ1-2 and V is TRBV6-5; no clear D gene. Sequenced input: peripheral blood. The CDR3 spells CAGASRTGYGYTF. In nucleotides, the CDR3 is TGTGCCGGTGCATCGAGAACGGGCTATGGCTACACCTTC.